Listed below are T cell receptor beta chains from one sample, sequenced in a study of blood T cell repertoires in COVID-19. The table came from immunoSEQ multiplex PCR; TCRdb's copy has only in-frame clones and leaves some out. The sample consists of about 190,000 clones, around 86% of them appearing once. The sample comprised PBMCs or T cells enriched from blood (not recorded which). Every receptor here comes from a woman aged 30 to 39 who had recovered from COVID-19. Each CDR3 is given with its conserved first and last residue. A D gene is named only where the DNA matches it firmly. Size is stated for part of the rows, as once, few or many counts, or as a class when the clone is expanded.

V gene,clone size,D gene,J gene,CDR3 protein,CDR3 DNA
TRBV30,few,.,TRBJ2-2,CAYRDTNTGELFF,TGTGCCTACCGGGACACGAACACCGGGGAGCTGTTTTTT
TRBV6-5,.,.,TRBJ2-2,CASNREGEDTGELFF,TGTGCCAGCAACCGAGAGGGCGAGGACACCGGGGAGCTGTTTTTT
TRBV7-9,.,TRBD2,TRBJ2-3,CASSSRTGTSGIISTQYF,TGTGCCAGCAGCTCACGAACCGGGACTAGCGGGATTATCTCTACGCAGTATTTT
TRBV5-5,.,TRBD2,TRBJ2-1,CASSVRDYSYNEQFF,TGTGCCAGCAGCGTCCGGGACTACTCCTACAATGAGCAGTTCTTC
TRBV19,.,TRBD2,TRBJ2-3,CASGRVPTDTQYF,TGTGCCAGTGGGAGGGTACCCACAGATACGCAGTATTTT
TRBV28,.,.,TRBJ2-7,CASSPPRATVEQYF,TGTGCCAGCAGCCCCCCAAGGGCGACAGTCGAGCAGTACTTC
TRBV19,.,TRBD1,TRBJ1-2,CASSMPTGVGYTF,TGTGCCAGTAGTATGCCGACAGGGGTCGGCTACACCTTC
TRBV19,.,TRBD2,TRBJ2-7,CASSSELAGEGSYEQYF,TGTGCCAGTAGTTCCGAACTAGCGGGAGAGGGGTCCTACGAGCAGTACTTC
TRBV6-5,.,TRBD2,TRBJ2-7,CASRALAEVTNEQYF,TGTGCCAGCAGAGCGCTAGCGGAGGTCACCAACGAGCAGTACTTC
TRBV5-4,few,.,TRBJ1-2,CASSLAPPGGTVNYGYTF,TGTGCCAGCAGCTTGGCCCCCCCGGGCGGGACCGTCAACTATGGCTACACCTTC
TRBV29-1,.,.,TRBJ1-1,CSVAEGGTEAFF,TGCAGCGTTGCGGAGGGGGGGACTGAAGCTTTCTTT
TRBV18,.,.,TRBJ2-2,CASYTGGANTGELFF,TGTGCCAGCTATACTGGGGGCGCGAACACCGGGGAGCTGTTTTTT
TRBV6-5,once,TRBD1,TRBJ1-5,CASSYSGQGLGQPQHF,TGTGCCAGCAGTTACTCGGGACAGGGTTTAGGTCAGCCCCAGCATTTT
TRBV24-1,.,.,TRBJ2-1,CATSDRGYNEQFF,TGTGCCACCAGTGATAGGGGCTACAATGAGCAGTTCTTC
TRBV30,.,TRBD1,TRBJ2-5,CAWSVRGRGLETQYF,TGTGCCTGGAGTGTACGCGGCAGGGGGCTGGAGACCCAGTACTTC
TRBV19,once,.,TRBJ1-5,CASSIGEGAQHF,TGTGCCAGTAGTATAGGGGAAGGGGCCCAGCATTTT
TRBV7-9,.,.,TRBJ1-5,CASSLFDIGQPQHF,TGTGCCAGCAGCTTATTCGACATTGGTCAGCCCCAGCATTTT
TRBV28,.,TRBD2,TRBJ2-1,CASSTPGLATSYNEQFF,TGTGCCAGCAGTACTCCGGGACTAGCGACCTCCTACAATGAGCAGTTCTTC
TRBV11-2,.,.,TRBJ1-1,CASSDGKGGGAGAFF,TGTGCCAGCAGCGACGGGAAGGGTGGGGGCGCGGGAGCTTTCTTT
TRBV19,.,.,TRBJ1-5,CASSIGLLAYDSNQPQHF,TGTGCCAGTAGTATAGGGTTGTTAGCATACGATAGCAATCAGCCCCAGCATTTT
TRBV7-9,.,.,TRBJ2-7,CASSPTGTFNYEQYF,TGTGCCAGCAGCCCAACAGGGACGTTCAACTACGAGCAGTACTTC
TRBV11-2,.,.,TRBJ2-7,CASSSTSSEQYF,TGTGCCAGCAGCTCCACTAGCTCCGAGCAGTACTTC